This T cell receptor (beta chain) was captured in a study of cytomegalovirus exposure and HLA in healthy donors. The wider study: Some 80 million unique TCRs from HLA-typed donors were held in an early data release.

The study, taken as a whole, reports: No immune exposure information besides CMV serostatus was available. According to the study, approximately 150 TCR beta chains were cytomegalovirus-associated. Later analysis identified several of the most significant clusters that appeared linked to common viral pathogens.

This clone was seen a handful of times. Its antigen is undetermined. Trimming cost V 3 bases and J 5 bases; bases outside gene matches: 8. CDR3 size: 16 residues. CDR1 and CDR2 (germline): LNHDA, SQIVND (reference sequence). Researchers ran the PCR with 60 Vbeta and 13 Jbeta primers. Using immunoSEQ multiplex PCR, the repertoire was profiled, and TCRdb retains in-frame clones only, with some absent. In the table there are about 120,000 clones, 50% to 80% of which are singletons. Input material: PBMCs. This clonotype was obtained from a woman aged 40 to 49 in good health and CMV-seropositive. The chain has TRBV19 and TRBJ2-7, with 12 bases identical to TRBD1. CDR3 DNA: TGTGCCAGTAGTATTTATGGGACAGGGGGCAACGACGAGCAGTACTTC. Its translation is CASSIYGTGGNDEQYF.